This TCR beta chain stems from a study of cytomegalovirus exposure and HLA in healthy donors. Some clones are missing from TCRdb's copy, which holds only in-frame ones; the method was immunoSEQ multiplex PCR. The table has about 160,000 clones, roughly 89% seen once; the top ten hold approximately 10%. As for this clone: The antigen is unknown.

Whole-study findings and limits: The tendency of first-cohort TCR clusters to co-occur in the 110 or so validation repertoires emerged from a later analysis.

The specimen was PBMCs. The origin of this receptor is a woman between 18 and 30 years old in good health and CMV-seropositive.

The CDR3 DNA follows: TGCGCCAGCAGTGAAGGGGTAGCGGGAGGGCAGGCTGAGCAGTTCTTC. As protein: CASSEGVAGGQAEQFF. The chain joins TRBV10-1 to TRBJ2-1, with 11 bases aligning to TRBD2. Germline trimming cut 3 bases from V and 9 bases from J; bases unmatched to any gene: 10. The length of the CDR3 is 16 residues. Germline V gene sequence: CDR1 WNHNN, CDR2 SYGVQD (reference sequence).